This T cell receptor (beta chain) stems from a study of blood T cell repertoires in COVID-19. Trimming shortened V by 8 bases and J by 1 base, and 11 bases separated the two germline ends. Germline V gene lookup returns CDR1 SNHLY and CDR2 FYNNEI. There are 13 residues in the CDR3. This clone was detected once. Per the original data handling: Estimation of nucleated cell counts was performed using reference gene primer amplification. Using immunoSEQ multiplex PCR, the repertoire was profiled, and TCRdb retains in-frame clones only, with some absent. D and trimming come from the DNA, and the V and J calls and clone size come from that table. This repertoire shows about 290,000 clones, under 90% found once; its top ten account for about 1.7%. Each participant's cohort was designated according to participant-reported clinical history.

V is TRBV2 and J is TRBJ1-2, with no clear D. The source is a woman in her thirties or forties who had recovered from COVID-19. Sequenced sample: PBMCs or T cells enriched from blood (not recorded which). CDR3 DNA sequence: TGTGCCAGCCGGACTACACGTAACTATGGCTACACCTTC. It translates to CASRTTRNYGYTF.